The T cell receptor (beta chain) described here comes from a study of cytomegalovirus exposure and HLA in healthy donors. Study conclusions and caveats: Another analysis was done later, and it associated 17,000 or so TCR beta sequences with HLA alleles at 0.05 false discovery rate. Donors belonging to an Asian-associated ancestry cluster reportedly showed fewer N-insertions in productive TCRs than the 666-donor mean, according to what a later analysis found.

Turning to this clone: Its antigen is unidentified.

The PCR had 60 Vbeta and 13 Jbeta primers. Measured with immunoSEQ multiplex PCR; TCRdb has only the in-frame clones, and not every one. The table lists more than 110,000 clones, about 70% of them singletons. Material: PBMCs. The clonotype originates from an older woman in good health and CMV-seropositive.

The CDR3 DNA follows: TGTGCCAGCAGGCAGGACAGGGTGAACACTGAAGCTTTCTTT. It encodes CASRQDRVNTEAFF. V usage is TRBV5-4 and J usage is TRBJ1-1; 8 bases line up with TRBD1. Germline assignment: CDR1 SGHNT and CDR2 YYREEE (reference sequence). There are 14 residues in the CDR3. Trimming took 5 bases from V and 0 from J; bases not matched to a gene: 3.